The clone carrying this TCR beta chain was recorded a few times. Its antigen remains unidentified. The data stem from a study of CD8 T cells in ankylosing spondylitis. The V end lost 3 bases, the J end lost 4 bases, and 12 bases lay between the germline ends. The CDR3 has 14 residues. Study-wide results and limits: Typical of ankylosing spondylitis blood, it appeared, was a TCR beta motif of under 10 highly homologous variants. Significant enrichment of disease-linked clones was reportedly seen in matched ankylosing spondylitis synovial fluid. In synovial fluid and blood from reactive arthritis, some motif variants were previously reported.

Using quantitative 5'-RACE with molecular barcodes, the authors made TCR beta libraries. TCRdb re-derived calls from the 5' RACE reads in MiXCR, one entry per CDR3 protein. The sample has just under 350,000 distinct CDR3 sequences, under 15% seen once. The chain is built from TRBV12-3 or TRBV12-4 and TRBJ1-1; perhaps TRBD1 as D (5 bases). Material for sequencing was blood, either unsorted or a sorted T cell fraction (not recorded which). This TCR was recovered from a male donor with ankylosing spondylitis or in good health (not recorded which). CDR3 sequence reads: CASSLGRRGTEAFF. Written as DNA, the CDR3 is TGTGCCAGCAGTTTGGGGCGCCGAGGCACTGAAGCTTTCTTT.